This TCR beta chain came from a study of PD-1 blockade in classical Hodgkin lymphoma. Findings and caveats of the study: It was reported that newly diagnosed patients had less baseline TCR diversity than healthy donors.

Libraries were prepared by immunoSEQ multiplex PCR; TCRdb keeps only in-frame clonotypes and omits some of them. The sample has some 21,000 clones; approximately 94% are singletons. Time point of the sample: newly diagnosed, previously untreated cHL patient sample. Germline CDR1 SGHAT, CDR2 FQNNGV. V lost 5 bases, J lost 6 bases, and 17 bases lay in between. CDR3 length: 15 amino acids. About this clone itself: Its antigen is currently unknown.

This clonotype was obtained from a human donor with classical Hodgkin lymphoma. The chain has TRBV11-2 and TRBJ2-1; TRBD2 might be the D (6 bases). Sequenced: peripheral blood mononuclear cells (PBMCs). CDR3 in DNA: TGTGCCAGCAGCCCCCAGGCGGGGAAAATCAATGAGCAGTTCTTC. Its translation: CASSPQAGKINEQFF.